These 13 T cell receptor beta chains were sequenced from one sample in a study of shared T cell receptors in the human thymus. The method was immunoSEQ multiplex PCR; TCRdb's version includes in-frame clones alone and lacks a portion of them. In the table there are about 380,000 clones, 95% of which are singletons. Material: thymocytes. The receptors originated from a human donor.

The chain employs TRBV25-1 and TRBJ1-2; D possibly corresponds to TRBD1 (6 bases). CDR1 and CDR2 (germline): MGHDK, SYGVNS. The CDR3 runs 14 residues. Between the trimmed V and J ends, which lost 8 bases and 2 bases, there was a span of 15 bases. This chain's CDR3 is CASGPGVGNYGYTF. Here the CDR3 DNA reads TGTGCCAGCGGACCAGGGGTTGGGAACTATGGCTACACCTTC.

This clone was observed a few times. J is TRBJ1-2 and V is TRBV15; 10 bases match TRBD1. Germline loops: CDR1 LNHNV, CDR2 YYDKDF (reference sequence). The V and J ends lost 3 bases and 4 bases, in that order; junction bases with no gene match: 14. The CDR3 loop spans 18 amino acids. For the CDR3, the DNA is TGTGCCACCAGCAGTGCGCCGGGACAGGGGCTGGGATCCTATGGCTACACCTTC. Its protein is CATSSAPGQGLGSYGYTF.

Details on this clone: In the same sample, other DNA sequences code for this CDR3. This chain connects TRBV27 to TRBJ2-7, with D possibly being TRBD1 (5 bases). In germline, CDR1 is MNHEY, CDR2 SMNVEV (reference sequence). V was shortened by 5 bases and J by 2 bases, with 13 bases between the two germline ends. The CDR3 totals 14 residues. The CDR3 protein is CASSLGRPTYEQYF. CDR3 DNA sequence: TGTGCCAGCAGTCTGGGGCGGCCCACCTACGAGCAGTACTTC.

The chain joins TRBV6-4 to TRBJ2-1; TRBD1 matches at 9 bases. Germline V lookup: CDR1 MRHNA, CDR2 SNTAGT. The CDR3 runs 15 residues. Trimming took 0 bases from V and 6 from J; bases not matched to a gene: 3. The CDR3 region has the DNA TGTGCCAGCAGTGACTCGGGGACAGGGTTCAATGAGCAGTTCTTC. It codes for CASSDSGTGFNEQFF.

The V call is TRBV21-1, the J call TRBJ2-3; the table names TRBD2, a call not compared with the DNA. TRBV21-1 is reported as a pseudogene. The CDR3 extends over 16 amino acids. The CDR3 sequence: CASSKVGGKRTDTQYF. The CDR3 DNA reads TGTGCCAGCAGCAAAGTCGGGGGAAAAAGAACAGATACGCAGTATTTT.

The chain is built from TRBV14 and TRBJ2-3; 7 bases map to TRBD1. The germline CDR1 and CDR2 sequences are SGHDN and FVKESK. This CDR3 has 13 amino acids. Unmatched junction bases numbered 5, after V lost 6 bases and J lost 5 bases. The CDR3 DNA reads TGTGCCAGCAGGTCAACAGGGGAAGATACGCAGTATTTT. It codes for CASRSTGEDTQYF.

The V gene is TRBV10-1, the J gene TRBJ2-1; 8 nucleotides match TRBD2. The V gene's germline CDR1 is WNHNN and CDR2 SYGVQD (reference sequence). The CDR3 sequence is 16 residues long. V trimming: 5 bases; J trimming: 7 bases; junction bases outside the gene matches: 13. CDR3 protein: CASSISGGPGRNEQFF. As DNA, the CDR3 is TGCGCCAGCAGTATAAGCGGGGGCCCCGGTAGGAATGAGCAGTTCTTC.

This clone was counted only a few times. The chain recombines TRBV5-5 with TRBJ1-5, with 9 bases aligning to TRBD1. J was trimmed by 6 bases and V by 4 bases; bases with no gene match: 8. The length of the CDR3 is 15 residues. CDR1 and CDR2 from the germline V gene are SGHKS and YYEKEE (reference sequence). This CDR3 is CASSPGQGPSQPQHF. For the CDR3, the DNA is TGTGCCAGCAGCCCTGGACAGGGGCCCAGTCAGCCCCAGCATTTT.

The rearrangement uses TRBV5-4 and TRBJ2-3, with 9 bases identical to TRBD1. The CDR3 is made up of 16 amino acids. Trimming removed 5 bases from V and 1 base from J; junction bases left unmatched: 8. The germline V gene has CDR1 SGHNT and CDR2 YYREEE (reference sequence). The CDR3 loop is CASSIPGQGGTDTQYF. The DNA of the CDR3 is TGTGCCAGCAGTATACCGGGACAGGGTGGCACAGATACGCAGTATTTT.

The chain is built from TRBV15 and TRBJ2-5; D could derive from TRBD1 or TRBD2 (5 bases each). The germline CDR1 and CDR2 sequences are LNHNV and YYDKDF (reference sequence). The V end was cut by 0 bases, the J end by 1 base, with 9 bases between. The CDR3 has 15 residues. As DNA, the CDR3 is TGTGCCACCAGCAGAGAAGGGACCCGCCAAGAGACCCAGTACTTC. Translation gives CATSREGTRQETQYF.

The rearrangement uses TRBV4-1 and TRBJ2-5, with 7 positions matching TRBD2. V trimming: 1 base; J trimming: 3 bases; junction bases outside the gene matches: 14. The CDR3 is 18 amino acids. Germline V gene sequence: CDR1 MGHRA, CDR2 YSYEKL. The chain's CDR3 is CASSQGGAGLLAKETQYF. The CDR3 DNA reads as TGCGCCAGCAGCCAAGGGGGAGCGGGATTACTTGCTAAAGAGACCCAGTACTTC.

The chain employs TRBV5-1 and TRBJ1-2; TRBD1 matches 7 bases. CDR1 and CDR2 (germline): SGHRS, YFSETQ. The CDR3 is made up of 15 amino acids. The V segment lost 3 bases and the J segment 4 bases; nucleotides outside the gene matches: 9. CDR3 in amino acids: CASSSKGQRTYGYTF. The CDR3 region has the DNA TGCGCCAGCAGCTCAAAGGGACAGCGCACCTATGGCTACACCTTC.

This clone appeared once. The chain uses TRBV2 and TRBJ2-4, with D maybe TRBD2 (6 bases). The CDR3 loop spans 13 amino acids. Between the trimmed V and J ends, which lost 8 bases and 8 bases, there was a span of 16 bases. Germline V gene sequence: CDR1 SNHLY, CDR2 FYNNEI. The CDR3 DNA sequence: TGTGCCAGCGTGATGGAGGGCTTGGACATTCAGTACTTC. Residues: CASVMEGLDIQYF.